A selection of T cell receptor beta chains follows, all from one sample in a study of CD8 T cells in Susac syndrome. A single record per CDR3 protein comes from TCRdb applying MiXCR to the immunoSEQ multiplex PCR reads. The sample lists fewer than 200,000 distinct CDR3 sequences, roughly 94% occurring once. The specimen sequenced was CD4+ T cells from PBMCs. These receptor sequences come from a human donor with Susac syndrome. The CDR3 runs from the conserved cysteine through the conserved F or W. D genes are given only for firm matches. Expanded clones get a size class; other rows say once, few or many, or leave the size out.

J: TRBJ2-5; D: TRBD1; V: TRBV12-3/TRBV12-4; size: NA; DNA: TGTGCCAGCAGTTCCTTCATCGGTGGACAGGGTAGTACCCAGTACTTC; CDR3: CASSSFIGGQGSTQYF
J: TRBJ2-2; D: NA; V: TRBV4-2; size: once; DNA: TGTGCCAGCAGCCAAGAGTACACCGGGGAGCTGTTTTTT; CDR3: CASSQEYTGELFF
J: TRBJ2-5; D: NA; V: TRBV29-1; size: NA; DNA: TGCAGCGTTGGCCAGTTGCAAGAGACCCAGTACTTC; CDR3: CSVGQLQETQYF
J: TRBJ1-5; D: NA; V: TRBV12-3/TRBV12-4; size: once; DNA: TGTGCCAGCAGTTTAGCGCAGGGTTATCAGTCCCAGCATTTT; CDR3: CASSLAQGYQSQHF
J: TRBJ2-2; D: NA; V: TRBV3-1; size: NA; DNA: TGTGCCAGCAGCCAAGGTGGCGCTTCCGGGGAGCTGTTTTTT; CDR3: CASSQGGASGELFF
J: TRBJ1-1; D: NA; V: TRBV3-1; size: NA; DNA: TGTGCCAGCAGCCAAGGAGGGTTCACTGAAGCTTTCTTT; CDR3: CASSQGGFTEAFF
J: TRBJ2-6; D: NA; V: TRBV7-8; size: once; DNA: TGTGCCAGCAGGCGGTTCGACTTTTCTGGGGCCAACGTCCTGACTTTC; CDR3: CASRRFDFSGANVLTF
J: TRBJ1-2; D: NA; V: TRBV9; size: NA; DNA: TGTGCCAGCAGCGTAGTTGGGGGTGGCTACACCTTC; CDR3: CASSVVGGGYTF
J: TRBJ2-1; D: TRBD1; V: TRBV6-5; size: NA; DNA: TGTGCCAGCAGTTACCTGGGACAGGGAATAAATGAGCAGTTCTTC; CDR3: CASSYLGQGINEQFF
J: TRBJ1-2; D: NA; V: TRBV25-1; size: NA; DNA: TGTGCCAGCAGTGAATCGTGGGGGCAAGGCTACACCTTC; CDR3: CASSESWGQGYTF
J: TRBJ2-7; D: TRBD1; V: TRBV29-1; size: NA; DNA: TGCAGCGTTGCCGGGGACAGGGGGTACGAGCAGTACTTC; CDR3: CSVAGDRGYEQYF
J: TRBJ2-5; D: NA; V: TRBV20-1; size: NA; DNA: TGCAGTGCTAGAGTATTAGGTCGGACCCAGTACTTC; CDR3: CSARVLGRTQYF
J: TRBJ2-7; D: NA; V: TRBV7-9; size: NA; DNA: TGTGCCAGCAGCTCTGAGTGGGACGGACCCTACGAGCAGTACTTC; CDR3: CASSSEWDGPYEQYF
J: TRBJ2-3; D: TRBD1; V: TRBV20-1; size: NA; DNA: TGCAGTGCAATAGTGAGGGGGCCCACAGATACGCAGTATTTT; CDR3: CSAIVRGPTDTQYF
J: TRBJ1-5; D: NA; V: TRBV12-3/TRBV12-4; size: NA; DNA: TGTGCCAGCAGTTTCGGTGGGGCCAATCAGCCCCAGCATTTT; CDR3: CASSFGGANQPQHF
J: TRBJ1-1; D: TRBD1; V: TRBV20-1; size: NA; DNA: TGCAGTGCGAGACAGGGGTGGGAGAACACTGAAGCTTTCTTT; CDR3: CSARQGWENTEAFF
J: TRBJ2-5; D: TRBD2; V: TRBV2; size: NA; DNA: TGTGCCAGCAGAAAGCGGGGACTAACCCAAGAGACCCAGTACTTC; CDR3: CASRKRGLTQETQYF
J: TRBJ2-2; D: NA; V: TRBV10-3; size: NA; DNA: TGTGCCATCAGTGAGTCTGCCAGGGACACCGGGGAGCTGTTTTTT; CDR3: CAISESARDTGELFF
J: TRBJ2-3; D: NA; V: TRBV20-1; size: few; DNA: TGCAGTGCTAGACGCACAGATACGCAGTATTTT; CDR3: CSARRTDTQYF
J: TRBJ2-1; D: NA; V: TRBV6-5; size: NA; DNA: TGTGCCAGCAGCCGAGAGGCAAATGAGCAGTTCTTC; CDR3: CASSREANEQFF
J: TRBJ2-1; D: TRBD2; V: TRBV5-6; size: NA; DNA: TGTGCCAGCAGCTTCTACGCGGGGGGGAGGAATGAGCAGTTCTTC; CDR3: CASSFYAGGRNEQFF
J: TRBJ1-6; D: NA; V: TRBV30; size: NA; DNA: TGTGCCTGGAGTGTACGGCGACAGCCGAGCTCCTATAATTCACCCCTCCACTTT; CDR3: CAWSVRRQPSSYNSPLHF
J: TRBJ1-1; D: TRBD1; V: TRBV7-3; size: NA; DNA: TGTGCCAGCAGCTTAGATTCTCGTACCGGGACAGGGGAAGGAGAAGCTTTCTTT; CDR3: CASSLDSRTGTGEGEAFF
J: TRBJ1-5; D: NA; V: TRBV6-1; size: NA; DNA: TGTGCCAGCGTCAGGGAGTTGGGCCAGCCCCAGCATTTT; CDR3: CASVRELGQPQHF
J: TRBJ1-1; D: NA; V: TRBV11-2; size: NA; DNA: TGTGCCAGCAGCCCGCTTGGACAGCACCGTGAAGCTTTCTTT; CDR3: CASSPLGQHREAFF